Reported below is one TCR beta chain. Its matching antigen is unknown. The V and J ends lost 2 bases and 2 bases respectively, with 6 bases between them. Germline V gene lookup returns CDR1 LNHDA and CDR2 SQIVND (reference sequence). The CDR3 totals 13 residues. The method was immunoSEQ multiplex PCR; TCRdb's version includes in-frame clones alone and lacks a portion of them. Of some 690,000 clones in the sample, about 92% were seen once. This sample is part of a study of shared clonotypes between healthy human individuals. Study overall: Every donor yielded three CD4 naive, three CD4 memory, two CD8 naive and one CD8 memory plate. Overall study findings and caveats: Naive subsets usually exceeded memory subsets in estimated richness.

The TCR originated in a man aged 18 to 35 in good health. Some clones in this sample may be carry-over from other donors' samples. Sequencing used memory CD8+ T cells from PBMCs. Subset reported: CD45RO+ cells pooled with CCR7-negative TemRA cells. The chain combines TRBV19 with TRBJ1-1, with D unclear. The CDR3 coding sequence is TGTGCCAGTAGTATAAGTCCCAACACTGAAGCTTTCTTT. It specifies CASSISPNTEAFF.